The clone carrying this TCR beta chain was counted a few times. Its antigen is still unknown. The sample originates from a study of Graves' ophthalmopathy and Graves' hyperthyroidism. Study-wide context: Peripheral blood samples were taken at initial diagnosis, before any treatment.

Germline V gene data show CDR1 as LNHDA and CDR2 as SQIVND (reference sequence). Trimming left V 1 base short and J 5 bases short, with 11 bases between. The CDR3 totals 14 residues. Researchers took RNA transcripts and amplified TCR beta CDR3 regions from them. First-round RT-PCR employed HTBI primers, with a second-round multiplex PCR after it. Using its own MiXCR run on the multiplex PCR reads, TCRdb lists one record per CDR3 protein. The table lists about 700,000 distinct CDR3 sequences, roughly 40% of them singletons. Study-wide results and caveats: Between ophthalmopathy and stable hyperthyroidism, a 13-signature model drew a separation with 87.88% sensitivity and approximately 81% specificity. Appearing in blood as well were most expanded thyroid clonotypes above 0.001 frequency.

Patients were excluded if they had other autoimmune diseases or uncontrolled infections, and likewise if pregnancy or lactation applied. Sequences were obtained from peripheral blood. V usage is TRBV19 and J usage is TRBJ2-5; D perhaps matches TRBD1 (5 bases). This receptor was obtained from an adult man with Graves' ophthalmopathy. This chain's CDR3 is CASSIGQGHETQYF. CDR3 DNA sequence: TGTGCCAGTAGTATAGGGCAGGGCCACGAGACCCAGTACTTC.